The clone carrying this T cell receptor beta chain was detected only a few times. TCR beta CDR3 regions were amplified from RNA transcripts. TCR CDR3 underwent first-round RT-PCR with the HTBI primer set. Using its own MiXCR run on the multiplex PCR reads, TCRdb lists one record per CDR3 protein. Among hundreds of thousands of distinct CDR3 sequences listed, around 20% were seen once. The trim removed 5 bases at V and 1 base at J, leaving 8 bases unmatched. The CDR3 length is 15 residues. CDR1 GTSNPN and CDR2 SVGIG come from the germline V gene (reference sequence). The sample belongs to a study of T cells in Graves' hyperthyroidism and ophthalmopathy.

The specimen was blood. This clonotype was obtained from a young man with Graves' ophthalmopathy. The chain has TRBV30 and TRBJ2-1; 7 nucleotides align to TRBD2. CDR3 loop: CAWEGPAGSYNEQFF. The CDR3 region has the DNA TGTGCCTGGGAGGGCCCAGCGGGATCCTACAATGAGCAGTTCTTC.